The clone carrying this TCR beta chain has just a few counts. Its specificity is not known. Germline V gene lookup returns CDR1 LGHNA and CDR2 YNFKEQ. The trim removed 1 base at V and 2 bases at J, leaving 7 bases unmatched. CDR3 size: 17 residues. These data are taken from a study of blood T cells in healthy people across ages. In the study overall: When template switching was applied, about one barcoded beta molecule was captured per two T cells. Findings of the study overall: The long-lived group displayed more naive CD4+ cells, plus higher diversity, than the aged donors did. Unsorted PBMCs prevented conclusive naive versus antigen-experienced comparison.

The use of a sample-barcoded 5' primer and a J-beta primer mix characterized a second PCR of about 7 to 12 cycles. Each cDNA was tagged by a template-switch adaptor containing 12 random nucleotides. Each CDR3 protein is one row after TCRdb ran MiXCR on the 5' RACE reads. This table holds about 780,000 distinct CDR3 sequences, about 45% found once. This clonotype was sampled from an elderly man in good health. V is TRBV4-2 and J is TRBJ2-7; 11 bases align to TRBD2. The sample taken for sequencing was blood. The CDR3 protein is CASSQAPSGRTTYEQYF. CDR3 sequence (DNA): TGTGCCAGCAGCCAAGCCCCTAGCGGGAGGACCACCTACGAGCAGTACTTC.